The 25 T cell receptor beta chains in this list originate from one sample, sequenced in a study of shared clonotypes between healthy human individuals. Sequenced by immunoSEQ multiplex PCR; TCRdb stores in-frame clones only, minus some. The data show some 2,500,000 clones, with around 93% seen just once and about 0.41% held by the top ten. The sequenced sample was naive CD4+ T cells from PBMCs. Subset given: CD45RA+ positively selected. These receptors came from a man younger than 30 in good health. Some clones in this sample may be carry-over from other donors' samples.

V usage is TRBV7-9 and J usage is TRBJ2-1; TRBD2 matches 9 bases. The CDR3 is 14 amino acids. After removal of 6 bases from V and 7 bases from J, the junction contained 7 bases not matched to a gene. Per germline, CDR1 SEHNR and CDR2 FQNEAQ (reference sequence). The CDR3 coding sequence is TGTGCCAGCAGTCCCGGACTAGCGTGGAATGAGCAGTTCTTC. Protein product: CASSPGLAWNEQFF.

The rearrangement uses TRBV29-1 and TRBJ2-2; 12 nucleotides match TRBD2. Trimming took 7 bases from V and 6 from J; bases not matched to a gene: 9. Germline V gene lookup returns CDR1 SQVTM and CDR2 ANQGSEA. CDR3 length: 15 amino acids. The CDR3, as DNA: TGCAGCGCCCAGCGACTAGCGGGAGACCCCGGGGAGCTGTTTTTT. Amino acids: CSAQRLAGDPGELFF.

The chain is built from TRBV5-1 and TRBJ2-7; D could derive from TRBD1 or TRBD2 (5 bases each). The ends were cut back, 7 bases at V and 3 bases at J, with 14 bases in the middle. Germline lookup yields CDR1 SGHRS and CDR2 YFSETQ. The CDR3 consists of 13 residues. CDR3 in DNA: TGCGCCAGCGCCCGGGACCAACTCTACGAGCAGTACTTC. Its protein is CASARDQLYEQYF.

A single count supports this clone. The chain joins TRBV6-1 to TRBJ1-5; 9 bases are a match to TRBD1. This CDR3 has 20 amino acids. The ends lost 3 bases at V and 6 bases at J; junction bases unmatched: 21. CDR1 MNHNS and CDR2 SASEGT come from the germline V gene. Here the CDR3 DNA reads TGTGCCAGCAGTGACCCGATCCGGACATCCCCGGGACAGGGTGTTCAGCCCCAGCATTTT. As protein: CASSDPIRTSPGQGVQPQHF.

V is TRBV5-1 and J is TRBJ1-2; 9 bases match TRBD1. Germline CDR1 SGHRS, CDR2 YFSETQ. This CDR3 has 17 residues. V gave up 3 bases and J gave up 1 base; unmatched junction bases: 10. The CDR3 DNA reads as TGCGCCAGCAGCTCCCGGACAGGGGCGATCTTTAACTATGGCTACACCTTC. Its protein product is CASSSRTGAIFNYGYTF.

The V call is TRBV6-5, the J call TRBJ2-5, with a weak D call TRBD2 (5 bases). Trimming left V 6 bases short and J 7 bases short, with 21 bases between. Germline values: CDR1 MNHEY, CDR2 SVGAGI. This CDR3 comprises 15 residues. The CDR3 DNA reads TGTGCCAGCAGACGCGGGCCACCCACCGCGGGGACCCAGTACTTC. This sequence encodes CASRRGPPTAGTQYF.

The CDR3 DNA follows: TGCGCCAGCAGCCAAGCTAGGTGGGGGGAAGAGGACACTGAAGCTTTCTTT. This encodes CASSQARWGEEDTEAFF. This chain connects TRBV4-3 to TRBJ1-1, with TRBD1 as a possible D gene (5 bases). V lost 1 base to trimming and J lost 3 bases, with 18 bases between them. CDR3 size: 17 residues. Germline values: CDR1 LGHNA, CDR2 YSLEER.

CDR3 protein: CASSLGGHSTYEQYF. In nucleotides, the CDR3 is TGTGCCAGCAGCTTGGGGGGACACAGCACCTACGAGCAGTACTTC. The V call is TRBV5-4, the J call TRBJ2-7; D perhaps matches TRBD1 (6 bases). V shed 0 bases and J shed 2 bases, with 12 bases lying between them. Germline V gene lookup returns CDR1 SGHNT and CDR2 YYREEE (reference sequence). CDR3 size: 15 residues.

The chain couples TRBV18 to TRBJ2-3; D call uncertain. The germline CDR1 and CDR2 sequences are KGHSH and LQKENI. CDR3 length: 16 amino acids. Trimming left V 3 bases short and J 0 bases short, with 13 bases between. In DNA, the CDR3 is TGTGCCAGCTCACCTTACGTACGTTCTAGCACAGATACGCAGTATTTT. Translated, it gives CASSPYVRSSTDTQYF. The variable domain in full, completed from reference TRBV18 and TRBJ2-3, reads NAGVMQNPRHLVRRRGQEARLRCSPMKGHSHVYWYRQLPEEGLKFMVYLQKENIIDESGMPKERFSAEFPKEGPSILRIQQVVRGDSAAYFCASSPYVRSSTDTQYFGPGTRLTVL.

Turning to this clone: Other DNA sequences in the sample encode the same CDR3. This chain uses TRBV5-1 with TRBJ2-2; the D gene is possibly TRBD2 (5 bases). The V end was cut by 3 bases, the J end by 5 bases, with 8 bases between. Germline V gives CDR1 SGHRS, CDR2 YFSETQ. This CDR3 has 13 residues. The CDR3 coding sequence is TGCGCCAGCAGCTCTCGGGGAACCGGGGAGCTGTTTTTT. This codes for CASSSRGTGELFF. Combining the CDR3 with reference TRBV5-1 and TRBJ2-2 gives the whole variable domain KAGVTQTPRYLIKTRGQQVTLSCSPISGHRSVSWYQQTPGQGLQFLFEYFSETQRNKGNFPGRFSGRQFSNSRSEMNVSTLELGDSALYLCASSSRGTGELFFGEGSRLTVL.

This chain's CDR3 is CASSEAGAARNTGELFF. In nucleotides, the CDR3 is TGTGCCAGCAGTGAAGCAGGGGCAGCGAGGAACACCGGGGAGCTGTTTTTT. The chain is built from TRBV2 and TRBJ2-2; tentative D call: TRBD1 (5 bases). Germline V lookup: CDR1 SNHLY, CDR2 FYNNEI. Trimming removed 0 bases from V and 1 base from J, with 12 bases in between. There are 17 residues in the CDR3.

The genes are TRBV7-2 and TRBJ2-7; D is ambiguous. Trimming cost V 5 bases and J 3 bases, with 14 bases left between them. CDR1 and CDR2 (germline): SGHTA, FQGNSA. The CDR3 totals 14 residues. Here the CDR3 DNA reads TGTGCCAGCAGCGCCCCCGACCCTAACTACGAGCAGTACTTC. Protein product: CASSAPDPNYEQYF.

CDR3 in amino acids: CASSDDRGNTEAFF. The CDR3 DNA follows: TGTGCCAGCAGTGACGACAGGGGGAACACTGAAGCTTTCTTT. The chain combines TRBV6-1 with TRBJ1-1; 8 bases fit TRBD1. CDR3 length: 14 residues. The germline gives CDR1 MNHNS, CDR2 SASEGT. Trimming took 3 bases from V and 1 from J; bases not matched to a gene: 1.

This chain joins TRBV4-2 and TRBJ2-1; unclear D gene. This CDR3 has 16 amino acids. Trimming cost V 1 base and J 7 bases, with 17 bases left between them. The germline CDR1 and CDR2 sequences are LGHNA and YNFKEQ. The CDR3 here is CASSQVVRQVGNEQFF. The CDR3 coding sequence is TGTGCCAGCAGCCAAGTCGTTAGGCAGGTGGGGAATGAGCAGTTCTTC.

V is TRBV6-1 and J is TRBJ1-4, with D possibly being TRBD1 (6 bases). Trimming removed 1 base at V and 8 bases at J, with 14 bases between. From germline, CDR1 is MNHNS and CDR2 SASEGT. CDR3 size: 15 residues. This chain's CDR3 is CASSEVSGRGEKLFF. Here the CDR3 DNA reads TGTGCCAGCAGTGAAGTCTCCGGCAGGGGCGAAAAACTGTTTTTT.

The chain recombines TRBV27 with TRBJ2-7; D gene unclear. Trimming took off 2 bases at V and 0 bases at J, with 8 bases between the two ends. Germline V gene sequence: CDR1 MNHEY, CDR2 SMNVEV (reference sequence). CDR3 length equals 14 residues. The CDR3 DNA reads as TGTGCCAGCAGTTTAAAGGGTAGCTCCTACGAGCAGTACTTC. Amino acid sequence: CASSLKGSSYEQYF.

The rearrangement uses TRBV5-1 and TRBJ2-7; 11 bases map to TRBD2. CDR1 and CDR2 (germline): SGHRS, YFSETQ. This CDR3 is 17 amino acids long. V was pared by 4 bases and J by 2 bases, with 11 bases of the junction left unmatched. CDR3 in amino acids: CASSVRSGTSGTYEQYF. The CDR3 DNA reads TGCGCCAGCAGCGTCCGCTCCGGGACTAGCGGCACCTACGAGCAGTACTTC.

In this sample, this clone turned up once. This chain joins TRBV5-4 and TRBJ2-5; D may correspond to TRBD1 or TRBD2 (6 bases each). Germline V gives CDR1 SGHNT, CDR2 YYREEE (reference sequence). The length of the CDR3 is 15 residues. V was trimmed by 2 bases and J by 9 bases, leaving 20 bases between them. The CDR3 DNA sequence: TGTGCCAGCAGCTTTTCGGGGGCGCCGAATGAAGCCCAGTACTTC. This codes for CASSFSGAPNEAQYF.

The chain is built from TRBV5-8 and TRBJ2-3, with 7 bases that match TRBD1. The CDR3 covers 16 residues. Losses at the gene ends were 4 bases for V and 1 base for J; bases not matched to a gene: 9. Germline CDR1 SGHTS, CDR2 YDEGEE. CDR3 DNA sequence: TGTGCCAGCAGCCCGAAGGACAGGCGGCGCACAGATACGCAGTATTTT. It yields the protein CASSPKDRRRTDTQYF.

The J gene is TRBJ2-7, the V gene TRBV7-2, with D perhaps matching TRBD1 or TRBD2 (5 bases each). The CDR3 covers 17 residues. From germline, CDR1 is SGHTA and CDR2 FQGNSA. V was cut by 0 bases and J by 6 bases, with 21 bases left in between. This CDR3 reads CASSLAGALSRGVEQYF. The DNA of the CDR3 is TGTGCCAGCAGCTTAGCCGGGGCCCTCTCTCGGGGTGTCGAGCAGTACTTC.

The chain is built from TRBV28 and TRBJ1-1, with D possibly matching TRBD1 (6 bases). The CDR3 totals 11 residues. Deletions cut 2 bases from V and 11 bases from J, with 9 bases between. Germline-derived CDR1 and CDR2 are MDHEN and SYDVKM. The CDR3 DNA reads TGTGCCAGCAGTTTACGGGACACGGCTTTCTTT. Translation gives CASSLRDTAFF.

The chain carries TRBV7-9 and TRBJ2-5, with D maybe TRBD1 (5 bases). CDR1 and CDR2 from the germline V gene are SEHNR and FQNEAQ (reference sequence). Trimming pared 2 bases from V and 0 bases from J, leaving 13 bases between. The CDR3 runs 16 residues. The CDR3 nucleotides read TGTGCCAGCAGCTTAACCCCCCCAGGGTACCAAGAGACCCAGTACTTC. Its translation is CASSLTPPGYQETQYF.

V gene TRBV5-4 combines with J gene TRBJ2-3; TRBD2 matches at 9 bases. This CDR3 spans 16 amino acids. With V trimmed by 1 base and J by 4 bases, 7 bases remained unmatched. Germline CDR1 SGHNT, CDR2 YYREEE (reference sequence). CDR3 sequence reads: CASSLSGREGPDTQYF. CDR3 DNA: TGTGCCAGCAGCTTGAGTGGGCGGGAGGGGCCAGATACGCAGTATTTT.

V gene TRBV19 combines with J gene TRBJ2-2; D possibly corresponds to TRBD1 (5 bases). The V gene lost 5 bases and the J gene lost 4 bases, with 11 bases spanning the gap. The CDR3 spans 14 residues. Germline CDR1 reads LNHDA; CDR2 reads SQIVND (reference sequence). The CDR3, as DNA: TGTGCCAGTAGTCCCAGGGTTAGCACCGGGGAGCTGTTTTTT. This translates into CASSPRVSTGELFF. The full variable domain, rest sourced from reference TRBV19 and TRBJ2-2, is DGGITQSPKYLFRKEGQNVTLSCEQNLNHDAMYWYRQDPGQGLRLIYYSQIVNDFQKGDIAEGYSVSREKKESFPLTVTSAQKNPTAFYLCASSPRVSTGELFFGEGSRLTVL.

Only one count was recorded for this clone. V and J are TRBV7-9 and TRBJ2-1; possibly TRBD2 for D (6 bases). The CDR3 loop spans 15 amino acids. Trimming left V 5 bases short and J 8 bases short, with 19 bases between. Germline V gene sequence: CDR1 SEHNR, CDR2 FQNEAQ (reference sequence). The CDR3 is CASSDQPSGGHEQFF. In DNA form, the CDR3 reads TGTGCCAGCAGCGATCAGCCCTCCGGAGGGCATGAGCAGTTCTTC.